The present T cell receptor beta chain was sequenced within a study of blood T cells in healthy people across ages. General observations from the study: Long-lived donors had more naive CD4+ cells and higher diversity than aged donors.

Healthy Caucasian individuals from Russia aged roughly 6 to 90 served as donors. PBMCs were isolated at a quantity of at least 6 million per sample. This clonotype came up a few times. The antigen is not known. The CDR3 sequence is 16 residues long. Germline-derived CDR1 and CDR2 are SGHTA and FQGNSA. The V and J ends lost 1 base and 7 bases, in that order; junction bases with no gene match: 6. PCR was performed a second time for roughly 7 to 12 cycles using a sample-barcoded 5' primer and a J-beta primer mix. In TCRdb, the 5' RACE reads were re-called with MiXCR into one record per CDR3 protein. Of around 1,800,000 distinct CDR3 sequences detected, about 39% appear once; the ten largest clones hold roughly 23%.

The receptor was isolated from a human donor in good health. Material: blood. The chain has TRBV7-2 and TRBJ2-1, with TRBD2 matching 11 bases. The CDR3 DNA sequence: TGTGCCAGCAGCTTAGTCGGTAGCGGGGGGGCAAATGAGCAGTTCTTC. Its protein is CASSLVGSGGANEQFF.